A single sample gave rise to the 21 T cell receptor beta chains below, sequenced in a study of T cells expressing NK-cell markers. TCRdb re-analyzed the 5' RACE reads; it lists each CDR3 protein once, without DNA. This sample contains about 150,000 distinct CDR3 sequences. Sequences were obtained from blood T cells: a sorted CD56 or NKG2C T cell subset, CD4+ or CD8+ T cells, or bulk PBMC T cells (not recorded which). The receptor set was obtained from a woman in her fifties or sixties in good health.

The chain couples TRBV7-2 to TRBJ1-5. The germline gives CDR1 SGHTA, CDR2 FQGNSA. The CDR3 covers 12 residues. The CDR3 sequence: CASSLVTQPQHF.

The CDR3 sequence is CASGLVLGGAEAFF. The J gene is TRBJ1-1, the V gene TRBV12-5; TCRdb's D gene call, TRBD1, goes unchecked for lack of DNA. This CDR3 contains 14 residues. The germline V gene encodes CDR1 LGHNT and CDR2 FRNRAP.

The V and J genes are TRBV6-6 and TRBJ2-5; with no DNA, the TCRdb D assignment of TRBD1 cannot be verified. The CDR3 is 13 amino acids. Looked up from germline, CDR1 is MNHNY and CDR2 is SVGAGI (reference sequence). The chain's CDR3 is CASTPGGQETQYF.

This rearrangement joins TRBV11-2 to TRBJ2-7; TCRdb gives TRBD1 as the D gene, but with no DNA this cannot be confirmed. The CDR3 totals 13 residues. Germline values: CDR1 SGHAT, CDR2 FQNNGV. The CDR3 is CASTASQVHEQYF.

This rearrangement joins TRBV12-3 or TRBV12-4 to TRBJ2-1. CDR3 length: 13 residues. CDR3: CASTTFGRDEQFF.

The chain's CDR3 is CASRIGGASTDTQYF. The V gene is TRBV5-1, the J gene TRBJ2-3; TCRdb's D call of TRBD1 is untestable without DNA. Germline V CDR1 and CDR2: SGHRS, YFSETQ. This CDR3 is built from 15 residues.

The J gene is TRBJ2-7, the V gene TRBV29-1; no DNA is available, so the TRBD1 call from TCRdb remains unchecked. CDR3 size: 15 residues. Germline V CDR1 and CDR2: SQVTM, ANQGSEA. The chain's CDR3 is CSVVRPGKSSYEQYF.

The chain couples TRBV13 to TRBJ1-6. Germline V gene data show CDR1 as PRHDT and CDR2 as FYEKMQ (reference sequence). The length of the CDR3 is 16 residues. The CDR3 is CASSLGQEERGSPLHF.

This chain connects TRBV20-1 to TRBJ2-1; the TCRdb call, TRBD2, lacks DNA for checking. From germline, CDR1 is DFQATT and CDR2 SNEGSKA (reference sequence). This CDR3 contains 21 residues. CDR3 sequence: CSARDFFSAATSGTIYNEQFF.

V usage is TRBV12-3 or TRBV12-4 and J usage is TRBJ1-3. The CDR3 covers 14 residues. CDR3 sequence reads: CASSSGYSGNTIYF.

V gene TRBV19 combines with J gene TRBJ2-1; the TCRdb D gene call, TRBD2, has no DNA to confirm it. The CDR3 is 11 residues long. Germline CDR1 reads LNHDA; CDR2 reads SQIVND (reference sequence). CDR3 residues: CASTSGNEQFF.

The genes are TRBV12-5 and TRBJ2-5; TCRdb selects TRBD2, and the lack of DNA leaves this call unchecked. CDR3 length: 17 amino acids. Germline CDR1 reads LGHNT; CDR2 reads FRNRAP. The CDR3 reads CASGFNTGLEPRETQYF. Based on the CDR3 plus reference TRBV12-5 and TRBJ2-5, the full variable domain is DARVTQTPRHKVTEMGQEVTMRCQPILGHNTVFWYRQTMMQGLELLAYFRNRAPLDDSGMPKDRFSAEMPDATLATLKIQPSEPRDSAVYFCASGFNTGLEPRETQYFGPGTRLLVL.

Measured by frequency, this clonotype is medium-sized. The chain uses TRBV2 and TRBJ2-2; the D call of TRBD1 rests on TCRdb alone, since no DNA is present to check it. The CDR3 totals 14 residues. Germline V gene sequence: CDR1 SNHLY, CDR2 FYNNEI. The CDR3 sequence: CASSRDRDPGELFF.

The chain is built from TRBV7-9 and TRBJ2-1; TCRdb lists TRBD1, though no DNA is available to test this call. Looked up from germline, CDR1 is SEHNR and CDR2 is FQNEAQ (reference sequence). This CDR3 has 19 amino acids. The CDR3 sequence is CASTLPRGAGGSSYNEQFF.

The chain uses TRBV18 and TRBJ2-7. Germline CDR1 reads KGHSH; CDR2 reads LQKENI. This CDR3 is 14 amino acids long. CDR3 loop: CASSPDRGSYEQYF.

The chain joins TRBV7-8 to TRBJ2-5; the D call of TRBD1 rests on TCRdb alone, since no DNA is present to check it. The CDR3 is made up of 15 amino acids. Germline assignment: CDR1 SGHVS and CDR2 FQNEAQ. CDR3 loop: CASSALADRQETQYF.

The V and J genes are TRBV19 and TRBJ2-6. The CDR3 is made up of 15 amino acids. Germline V lookup: CDR1 LNHDA, CDR2 SQIVND (reference sequence). Here the CDR3 reads CASSISVSGANVLTF.

The CDR3 here is CASSLVGTPLDEQFF. The chain recombines TRBV11-2 with TRBJ2-1. Germline V gives CDR1 SGHAT, CDR2 FQNNGV. CDR3 length: 15 amino acids.

The chain employs TRBV7-6 and TRBJ2-1; TCRdb proposes TRBD2, but this gene call is untestable without DNA. Looked up from germline, CDR1 is SGHVS and CDR2 is FNYEAQ. CDR3 length: 15 amino acids. The CDR3 loop is CASSSGLAGTNEQFF.

The J gene is TRBJ1-5, the V gene TRBV15. CDR1 and CDR2 from the germline V gene are LNHNV and YYDKDF (reference sequence). The CDR3 length is 16 residues. The CDR3 loop is CATSPGQGPFGGPQHF.

The chain is built from TRBV7-7 and TRBJ2-2; lacking DNA, the TRBD1 call made by TCRdb goes unchecked. The germline CDR1 and CDR2 sequences are SSHAT and FNYEAQ (reference sequence). The CDR3 spans 15 residues. This CDR3 is CASSLRTGGTGELFF.